This T cell receptor beta chain is drawn from a study of blood T cell repertoires in COVID-19. Study overall: COVID-19 samples collected from the United States, Italy and Spain covered acute and convalescent phases. T cells, B-cell-depleted T cells, or PBMCs supplied cDNA or gDNA.

Original handling: How many nucleated cells were present was estimated from reference gene primer amplification. The method was immunoSEQ multiplex PCR; TCRdb's version includes in-frame clones alone and lacks a portion of them. The V and J calls and the clone size are those of that table, but D and trimming were determined from the DNA. The profile covers approximately 110,000 clones, with 85% to 90% appearing a single time and 0.88% taken by the ten largest. Germline CDR1 and CDR2: SNHLY and FYNNEI. The CDR3 sequence is 16 residues long. J gave up 5 bases and V 4 bases, and 9 bases lay outside the gene matches.

The source is a woman aged 50 to 60 with active or convalescent COVID-19. The chain links TRBV2 to TRBJ2-5, with 11 bases identical to TRBD2. The sequenced material came from peripheral blood. The CDR3 sequence: CASSGITSGSRETQYF. The CDR3 coding sequence is TGTGCCAGCAGTGGAATTACTAGCGGGAGTAGGGAGACCCAGTACTTC.